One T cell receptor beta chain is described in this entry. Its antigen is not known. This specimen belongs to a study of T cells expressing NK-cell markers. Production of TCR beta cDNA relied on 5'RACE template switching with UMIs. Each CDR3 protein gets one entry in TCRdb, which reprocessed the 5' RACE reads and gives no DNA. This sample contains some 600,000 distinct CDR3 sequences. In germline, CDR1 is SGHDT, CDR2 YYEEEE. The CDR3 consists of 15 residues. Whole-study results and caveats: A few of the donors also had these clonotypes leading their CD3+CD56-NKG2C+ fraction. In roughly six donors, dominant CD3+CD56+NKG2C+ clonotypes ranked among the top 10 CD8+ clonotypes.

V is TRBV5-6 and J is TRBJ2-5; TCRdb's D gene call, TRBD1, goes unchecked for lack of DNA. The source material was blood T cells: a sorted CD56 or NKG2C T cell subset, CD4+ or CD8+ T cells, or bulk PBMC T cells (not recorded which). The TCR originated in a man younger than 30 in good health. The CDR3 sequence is CASSLFQGREETQYF.